The 26 T cell receptor beta chains below were found in one sample sequenced in a study of CD8 T cells in ankylosing spondylitis. TCRdb processed the 5' RACE reads anew with MiXCR; each CDR3 protein has one entry. Altogether 220,000 or so distinct CDR3 sequences are present, approximately 16% being singletons, with the ten largest covering 42%. Study conclusions and caveats: In ankylosing spondylitis blood, a motif of eight highly homologous TCR beta variants appeared characteristic.

Their cognate antigens are unknown. Material for sequencing was blood, either unsorted or a sorted T cell fraction (not recorded which). Source of these receptors: a male donor with ankylosing spondylitis.

This clonotype was seen a few times. This chain links TRBV20-1 with TRBJ2-7; D gene unclear. Trimming took 2 bases from V and 0 from J, leaving 2 bases between them. The CDR3 spans 11 residues. The V gene's germline CDR1 is DFQATT and CDR2 SNEGSKA (reference sequence). CDR3 DNA: TGCAGTGCTAGATTCTCCTACGAGCAGTACTTC. Translated: CSARFSYEQYF.

V usage is TRBV7-9 and J usage is TRBJ2-7; D tentatively fits TRBD1 or TRBD2 (5 bases each). V was shortened by 5 bases and J by 7 bases, with 15 bases between the two germline ends. This CDR3 has 13 residues. Looked up from germline, CDR1 is SEHNR and CDR2 is FQNEAQ (reference sequence). DNA for the CDR3: TGTGCCAGCAGCCAACCCCCGGGGCAGGAGCAGTACTTC. Its translation: CASSQPPGQEQYF. Full variable domain (rest looked up from reference TRBV7-9 and TRBJ2-7): DTGVSQNPRHKITKRGQNVTFRCDPISEHNRLYWYRQTLGQGPEFLTYFQNEAQLEKSRLLSDRFSAERPKGSFSTLEIQRTEQGDSAMYLCASSQPPGQEQYFGPGTRLTVT.

This clonotype was detected only a few times. The gene calls are TRBV6-1 and TRBJ1-5; weak D call: TRBD1 (5 bases). V was trimmed by 1 base and J by 3 bases, leaving 16 bases between them. CDR1 is MNHNS and CDR2 is SASEGT in the germline V gene. There are 17 residues in the CDR3. The DNA for the CDR3 is TGTGCCAGCAGTGAAGATGGTTGGGGCAGTTCCAATCAGCCCCAGCATTTT. Its translation: CASSEDGWGSSNQPQHF.

The rearrangement uses TRBV28 and TRBJ2-5; D is possibly TRBD1 (6 bases). Germline assignment: CDR1 MDHEN and CDR2 SYDVKM. Deletions cut 1 base from V and 1 base from J, with 16 bases between. The CDR3 has 17 amino acids. CDR3 DNA sequence: TGTGCCAGCAGTTTATACAGGGTAGTGACCCCCCAAGAGACCCAGTACTTC. This translates into CASSLYRVVTPQETQYF.

There are a few counts of this clonotype. The CDR3 region is CSARSQANTGELFF. CDR3 nucleotide sequence: TGCAGTGCTAGGTCGCAGGCAAACACCGGGGAGCTGTTTTTT. The V and J genes are TRBV20-1 and TRBJ2-2; unclear D gene. The CDR3 sequence is 14 residues long. V was pared by 3 bases and J by 2 bases, with 10 bases between. Germline CDR1 is DFQATT and CDR2 is SNEGSKA (reference sequence).

This clonotype has only a few counts. CDR3 residues: CASPRTSGSGNTGELFF. For the CDR3, the DNA is TGTGCCAGTCCCCGGACTAGCGGGAGCGGGAACACCGGGGAGCTGTTTTTT. The rearrangement uses TRBV12-3 or TRBV12-4 and TRBJ2-2; 13 bases map to TRBD2. Germline trimming cut 9 bases from V and 1 base from J; bases unmatched to any gene: 8. The CDR3 covers 17 residues.

J is TRBJ1-3 and V is TRBV5-6; weak D call: TRBD1 (5 bases). CDR1 SGHDT and CDR2 YYEEEE come from the germline V gene. This CDR3 has 15 residues. The V end lost 2 bases, the J end lost 3 bases, and 12 bases lay between the germline ends. CDR3 residues: CASSFGTGVGNTIYF. CDR3 coding DNA: TGTGCCAGCAGCTTTGGAACAGGAGTTGGAAACACCATATATTTT.

This clonotype has more than one count but fewer than ten. The gene calls are TRBV3-1 and TRBJ2-3; 9 bases match TRBD2. The V gene end was trimmed by 3 bases and the J gene end by 8 bases; junction bases not matched to a gene: 15. Germline values: CDR1 LGHDT, CDR2 YNNKEL (reference sequence). The CDR3 is 17 residues long. The CDR3 DNA follows: TGTGCCAGCAGCCATCCGCTCGCGGGGGGGTCCTCGAGTACGCAGTATTTT. Translating gives CASSHPLAGGSSSTQYF.

This chain uses TRBV27 with TRBJ2-7; D may correspond to TRBD1 or TRBD2 (5 bases each). The CDR3 contains 15 residues. Trimming took 2 bases from V and 2 from J, leaving 13 bases between them. In germline, CDR1 is MNHEY, CDR2 SMNVEV (reference sequence). The DNA for the CDR3 is TGTGCCAGCAGTTTAAGGTCAGGGAGTGCCTACGAGCAGTACTTC. Translating gives CASSLRSGSAYEQYF.

This clonotype was seen a few times. The rearrangement uses TRBV30 and TRBJ2-2, with no clear D. V was clipped by 5 bases and J by 2 bases, with 3 bases between them. The CDR3 runs to 11 residues. Germline V lookup: CDR1 GTSNPN, CDR2 SVGIG (reference sequence). CDR3 sequence reads: CAWGNTGELFF. The DNA of the CDR3 is TGTGCCTGGGGCAACACCGGGGAGCTGTTTTTT.

The chain combines TRBV12-3 or TRBV12-4 with TRBJ2-5; 14 bases line up with TRBD2. There are 17 residues in the CDR3. The V and J ends lost 5 bases and 5 bases, in that order; junction bases with no gene match: 10. The CDR3, as DNA: TGTGCCAGCAGTCCGAGACTAGCGGGAGGGCCGGGGGAGACCCAGTACTTC. Its translation is CASSPRLAGGPGETQYF.

This clonotype was counted a few times. The chain uses TRBV7-2 and TRBJ1-1; perhaps TRBD1 as D (6 bases). CDR1 SGHTA and CDR2 FQGNSA come from the germline V gene. V gave up 1 base and J gave up 1 base, with 16 bases separating them. The CDR3 is made up of 17 amino acids. CDR3 amino acids: CASSLGQAGAGNTEAFF. The CDR3 region has the DNA TGTGCCAGCAGCTTAGGACAGGCAGGAGCCGGGAACACTGAAGCTTTCTTT.

This clonotype has just a few counts. The rearrangement joins TRBV27 to TRBJ2-2; 14 bases agree with TRBD2. The trim removed 6 bases at V and 8 bases at J, leaving 11 bases unmatched. The CDR3 length is 17 residues. Per germline, CDR1 MNHEY and CDR2 SMNVEV (reference sequence). CDR3 loop: CASSPTSGLAGAGELFF. In DNA, the CDR3 is TGTGCCAGCAGCCCTACCTCGGGACTAGCGGGAGCTGGGGAGCTGTTTTTT.

The chain combines TRBV9 with TRBJ2-2; a possible D gene is TRBD2 (6 bases). Looked up from germline, CDR1 is SGDLS and CDR2 is YYNGEE. The CDR3 has 15 amino acids. The V and J ends lost 5 bases and 2 bases respectively, with 13 bases between them. In DNA, the CDR3 is TGTGCCAGCAGTCGAGCCGGGACTAACACCGGGGAGCTGTTTTTT. Translated, it gives CASSRAGTNTGELFF.

Ten or more counts support this clonotype. The chain combines TRBV28 with TRBJ2-3, with a possible D match to TRBD2 (5 bases). This CDR3 contains 14 residues. The V gene lost 3 bases and the J gene lost 1 base, with 8 bases spanning the gap. The germline CDR1 and CDR2 sequences are MDHEN and SYDVKM. The CDR3 coding sequence is TGTGCCAGCAGTTTCCTTAGCGGCACAGATACGCAGTATTTT. It specifies CASSFLSGTDTQYF.

V and J are TRBV6-5 and TRBJ2-3; D is unresolved. The CDR3 is 14 amino acids. Germline-derived CDR1 and CDR2 are MNHEY and SVGAGI. Trimming took off 0 bases at V and 2 bases at J, with 6 bases between the two ends. The DNA for the CDR3 is TGTGCCAGCAGTTACTCGGCCGTCACAGATACGCAGTATTTT. Translating gives CASSYSAVTDTQYF.

The chain uses TRBV9 and TRBJ1-2; 7 nucleotides line up with TRBD1. V was pared by 3 bases and J by 0 bases, with 8 bases of the junction left unmatched. Per germline, CDR1 SGDLS and CDR2 YYNGEE. The CDR3 is made up of 16 amino acids. The chain's CDR3 is CASSAEAGQTNYGYTF. In nucleotides, the CDR3 is TGTGCCAGCAGCGCTGAAGCGGGACAGACTAACTATGGCTACACCTTC.

The chain has TRBV9 and TRBJ2-1; no firm D call. The germline V gene has CDR1 SGDLS and CDR2 YYNGEE. Trimming removed 3 bases from V and 1 base from J, with 8 bases in between. The CDR3 extends over 14 amino acids. CDR3 bases: TGTGCCAGCAGCGCGGACGGGTCCTACAATGAGCAGTTCTTC. The encoded protein is CASSADGSYNEQFF.

The sample holds a few counts of this clonotype. This sequence joins TRBV27 and TRBJ2-7; TRBD1 agrees at 7 bases. CDR1 MNHEY and CDR2 SMNVEV come from the germline V gene (reference sequence). This CDR3 contains 11 residues. With V trimmed by 6 bases and J by 7 bases, 3 bases remained unmatched. The CDR3 DNA reads as TGTGCCAGCAGCTGGGGACAGGAGCAGTACTTC. Its translation: CASSWGQEQYF.

This clonotype has more than one count but fewer than ten. This chain links TRBV14 with TRBJ2-2; the D is unclear. Trimming took off 4 bases at V and 0 bases at J, with 12 bases between the two ends. Germline-derived CDR1 and CDR2 are SGHDN and FVKESK. CDR3 size: 16 residues. Written as DNA, the CDR3 is TGTGCCAGCAGCCGAGTCCTGGATGCGAACACCGGGGAGCTGTTTTTT. Translation gives CASSRVLDANTGELFF. Using reference TRBV14 and TRBJ2-2 for the parts outside the CDR3, the full variable domain is EAGVTQFPSHSVIEKGQTVTLRCDPISGHDNLYWYRRVMGKEIKFLLHFVKESKQDESGMPNNRFLAERTGGTYSTLKVQPAELEDSGVYFCASSRVLDANTGELFFGEGSRLTVL.

This sequence joins TRBV7-9 and TRBJ2-2; D is ambiguous. Germline values: CDR1 SEHNR, CDR2 FQNEAQ (reference sequence). The CDR3 is made up of 13 amino acids. Deletions cut 7 bases from V and 4 bases from J, with 10 bases between. The chain's CDR3 is CASIPPGTGELFF. The CDR3 DNA sequence: TGTGCCAGCATTCCGCCGGGCACCGGGGAGCTGTTTTTT.

This chain joins TRBV28 and TRBJ2-7; D remains ambiguous. CDR1 and CDR2 (germline): MDHEN, SYDVKM. The CDR3 consists of 12 residues. Trimming took 3 bases from V and 5 from J, leaving 8 bases between them. This chain's CDR3 is CASSFPRNEQYF. As DNA, the CDR3 is TGTGCCAGCAGTTTCCCACGCAACGAGCAGTACTTC.

This clonotype was seen a few times. V is TRBV6-1 and J is TRBJ1-2; no definite D call. The length of the CDR3 is 14 residues. Trimming removed 2 bases at V and 5 bases at J, with 12 bases between. The germline V gene has CDR1 MNHNS and CDR2 SASEGT. CDR3 sequence reads: CASSEFGMGYGYTF. DNA for the CDR3: TGTGCCAGCAGTGAATTCGGGATGGGTTATGGCTACACCTTC.

This clonotype has a handful of counts. This chain links TRBV18 with TRBJ2-3; 11 bases are shared with TRBD2. CDR1 is KGHSH and CDR2 is LQKENI in the germline V gene. J was trimmed by 4 bases and V by 3 bases; bases with no gene match: 3. The CDR3 contains 15 residues. The CDR3 region has the DNA TGTGCCAGCTCACCGACTAGCGGGGCTTCAGATACGCAGTATTTT. Translating gives CASSPTSGASDTQYF.

This clonotype was recorded at least ten times. The chain joins TRBV6-5 to TRBJ2-3; possible D gene TRBD2, 6 bases. This CDR3 is 15 amino acids long. The ends were cut back, 0 bases at V and 2 bases at J, with 9 bases in the middle. Germline assignment: CDR1 MNHEY and CDR2 SVGAGI. As DNA, the CDR3 is TGTGCCAGCAGTTACTCGGCGGGATACACAGATACGCAGTATTTT. This gives the protein CASSYSAGYTDTQYF.

V is TRBV12-3 or TRBV12-4 and J is TRBJ2-3, with 7 positions matching TRBD2. With 1 base clipped from V and 2 bases from J, the junction kept 6 bases outside the gene matches. The CDR3 totals 16 residues. The CDR3 coding sequence is TGTGCCAGCAGTTTAGGGGGGGGATTGAACACAGATACGCAGTATTTT. This codes for CASSLGGGLNTDTQYF.